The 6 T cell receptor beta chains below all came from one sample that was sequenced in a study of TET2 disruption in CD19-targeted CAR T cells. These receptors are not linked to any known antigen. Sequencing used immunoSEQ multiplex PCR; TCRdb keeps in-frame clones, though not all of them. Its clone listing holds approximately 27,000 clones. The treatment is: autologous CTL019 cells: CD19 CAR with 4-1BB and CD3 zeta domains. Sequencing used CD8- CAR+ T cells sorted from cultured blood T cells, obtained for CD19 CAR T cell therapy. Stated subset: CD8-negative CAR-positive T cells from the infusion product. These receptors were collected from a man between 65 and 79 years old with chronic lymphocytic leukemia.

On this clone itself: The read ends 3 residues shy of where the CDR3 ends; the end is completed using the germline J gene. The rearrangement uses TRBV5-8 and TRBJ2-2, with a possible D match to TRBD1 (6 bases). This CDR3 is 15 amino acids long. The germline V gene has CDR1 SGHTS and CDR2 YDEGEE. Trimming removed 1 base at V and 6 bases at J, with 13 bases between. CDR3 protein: CASSLTGTNPGELFF. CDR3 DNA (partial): TGTGCCAGCAGCTTGACCGGGACAAACCCCGGGGAG. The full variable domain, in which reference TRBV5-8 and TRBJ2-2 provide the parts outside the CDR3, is EAGVTQSPTHLIKTRGQQATLRCSPISGHTSVYWYQQALGLGLQFLLWYDEGEERNRGNFPPRFSGRQFPNYSSELNVNALELEDSALYLCASSLTGTNPGELFFGEGSRLTVL.

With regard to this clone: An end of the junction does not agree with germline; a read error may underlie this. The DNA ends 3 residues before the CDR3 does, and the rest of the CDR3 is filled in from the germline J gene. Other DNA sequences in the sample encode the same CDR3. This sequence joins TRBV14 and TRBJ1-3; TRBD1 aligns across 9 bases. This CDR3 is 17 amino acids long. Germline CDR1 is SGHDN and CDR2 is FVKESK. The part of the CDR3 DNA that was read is TGTGCCAGCAGCCAATCTTCCGGGACAGGGCTTGGAAACACT. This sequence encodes CASSQSSGTGLGNT. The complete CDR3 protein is CASSQSSGTGLGNTIYF.

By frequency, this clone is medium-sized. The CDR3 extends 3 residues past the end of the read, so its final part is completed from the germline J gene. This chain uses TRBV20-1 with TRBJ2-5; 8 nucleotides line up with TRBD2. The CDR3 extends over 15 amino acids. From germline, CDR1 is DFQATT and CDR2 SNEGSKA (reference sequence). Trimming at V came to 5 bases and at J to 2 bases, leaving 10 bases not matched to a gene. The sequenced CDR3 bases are TGCAGTGCTTCGCGGGAAGCGGGGGCACAAGAGACC. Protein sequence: CSASREAGAQET. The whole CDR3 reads CSASREAGAQETQYF.

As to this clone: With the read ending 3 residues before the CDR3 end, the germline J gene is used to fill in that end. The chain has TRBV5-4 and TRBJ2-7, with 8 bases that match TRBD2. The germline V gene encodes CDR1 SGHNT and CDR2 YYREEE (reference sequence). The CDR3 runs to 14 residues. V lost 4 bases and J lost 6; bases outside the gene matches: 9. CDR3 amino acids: CASSTGGEGREQYF. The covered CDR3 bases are TGTGCCAGCAGCACCGGGGGGGAGGGGCGCGAG.

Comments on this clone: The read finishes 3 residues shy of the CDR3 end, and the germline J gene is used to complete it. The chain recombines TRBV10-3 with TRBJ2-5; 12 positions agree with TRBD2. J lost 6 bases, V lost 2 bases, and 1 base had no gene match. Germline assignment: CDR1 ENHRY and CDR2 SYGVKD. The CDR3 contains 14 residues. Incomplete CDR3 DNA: TGTGCCATCAGTGAGACTAGCGGGGGGCAGACC. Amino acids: CAISETSGGQT. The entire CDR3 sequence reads CAISETSGGQTQYF.

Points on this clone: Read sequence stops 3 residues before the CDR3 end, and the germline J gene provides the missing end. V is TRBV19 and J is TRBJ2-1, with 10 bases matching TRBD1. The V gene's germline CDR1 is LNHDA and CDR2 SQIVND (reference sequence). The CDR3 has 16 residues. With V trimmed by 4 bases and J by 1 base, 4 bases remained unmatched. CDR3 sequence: CASSRTGGWSYNEQFF. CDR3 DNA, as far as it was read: TGTGCCAGTAGTAGGACAGGGGGATGGTCCTACAATGAG. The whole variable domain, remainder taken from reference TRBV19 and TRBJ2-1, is DGGITQSPKYLFRKEGQNVTLSCEQNLNHDAMYWYRQDPGQGLRLIYYSQIVNDFQKGDIAEGYSVSREKKESFPLTVTSAQKNPTAFYLCASSRTGGWSYNEQFFGPGTRLTVL.